This entry is about one T cell receptor beta chain. Its specificity is not known. Its ends do not fully match the called genes, so a read error is possible. CDR3 length: 15 amino acids. CDR1 SGHTA and CDR2 FQGNSA come from the germline V gene. The data were obtained in a study of blood T cells in healthy people across ages. For the second PCR, which ran for about 6 to 12 cycles, a sample-barcoded 5' primer and a J-beta primer mix were used. MiXCR, run by TCRdb on the 5' RACE reads, gives a single entry per CDR3 protein. The sample has 1.5 million to 2 million distinct CDR3 sequences, approximately 30% seen once; the top ten hold 7% to 9%. General study results and limits: Unsorted PBMC input precluded a conclusive naive versus antigen-experienced comparison. Higher diversity, along with more naive CD4+ cells, distinguished long-lived donors from aged donors.

Every sample yielded at least 6.5 million isolated PBMCs. There were at least 5 micrograms of total RNA extracted from every sample. The sequenced sample was blood. The rearrangement joins TRBV7-2 to TRBJ1-5, with D unclear. This clonotype originated in a woman aged 25 to 39 in good health. The CDR3 sequence: CPSSLASYSNQPQHF. In nucleotides, the CDR3 is TGTCCCAGCAGCTTAGCCAGTTATAGCAATCAGCCCCAGCATTTT. The full variable domain, with the rest looked up from reference TRBV7-2 and TRBJ1-5, is GAGVSQSPSNKVTEKGKDVELRCDPISGHTALYWYRQSLGQGLEFLIYFQGNSAPDKSGLPSDRFSAERTGGSVSTLTIQRTQQEDSAVYLCPSSLASYSNQPQHFGDGTRLSIL.